Below, 30 T cell receptor beta chains from the same sample are listed, as sequenced in a study of OX40 agonist ivuxolimab in advanced cancers. The protocol was immunoSEQ multiplex PCR, while the TCRdb copy is restricted to in-frame clones and leaves out a portion. The repertoire includes 25,000 to 30,000 clones, about 88% of them detected once, and about 30% sits in the top ten. The sample in question was CD4+ or CD8+ T cells sorted from blood, obtained in a trial of the OX40 agonist ivuxolimab. These receptors were taken from an adult with an advanced solid tumor such as melanoma, head and neck, liver or kidney cancer.

This clone was observed a single time. This sequence joins TRBV19 and TRBJ1-5; D gene ambiguous. This CDR3 has 17 amino acids. From germline, CDR1 is LNHDA and CDR2 SQIVND (reference sequence). The germline V and J ends were trimmed by 3 bases and 3 bases, with 18 bases remaining between them. For the CDR3, the DNA is TGTGCCAGTAGTATTCGTGTTTATCGTAGGGACAATCAGCCCCAGCATTTT. It codes for CASSIRVYRRDNQPQHF.

The chain has TRBV27 and TRBJ2-7; 8 bases line up with TRBD1. The CDR3 consists of 16 residues. Germline CDR1 is MNHEY and CDR2 is SMNVEV (reference sequence). J was trimmed by 0 bases and V by 2 bases; bases with no gene match: 6. CDR3: CASSLTRQGPSYEQYF. Written as DNA, the CDR3 is TGTGCCAGCAGTTTAACCCGACAGGGGCCCTCCTACGAGCAGTACTTC.

Only one count was recorded for this clone. This chain joins TRBV11-2 and TRBJ2-3; TRBD2 agrees at 10 bases. The V gene's germline CDR1 is SGHAT and CDR2 FQNNGV. The CDR3 totals 17 residues. The J segment lost 2 bases and the V segment lost 4 bases, leaving 9 bases of the junction unmatched. The CDR3 DNA follows: TGTGCCAGCAGCTCTCCTATGACTAGCGGGCACACAGATACGCAGTATTTT. Protein: CASSSPMTSGHTDTQYF.

The gene calls are TRBV9 and TRBJ2-7; D remains ambiguous. This CDR3 is 12 amino acids long. Germline CDR1 is SGDLS and CDR2 is YYNGEE. V was shortened by 7 bases and J by 1 base, with 9 bases between the two germline ends. The CDR3 region has the DNA TGTGCCAGCTCCGGCAGATCCTACGAGCAGTACTTC. Encoded protein: CASSGRSYEQYF.

The chain has TRBV27 and TRBJ1-2; D ambiguous. Trimming shortened V by 4 bases and J by 6 bases, and 9 bases separated the two germline ends. The CDR3 loop spans 12 amino acids. Germline loops: CDR1 MNHEY, CDR2 SMNVEV (reference sequence). The DNA of the CDR3 is TGTGCCAGCAGTTCCGGAGGGCATGGCTACACCTTC. It yields the protein CASSSGGHGYTF.

The chain employs TRBV29-1 and TRBJ2-1; tentative D call: TRBD2 (5 bases). Trimming stripped 3 bases from V and 7 bases from J, with 7 bases between. Germline values: CDR1 SQVTM, CDR2 ANQGSEA. The CDR3 runs to 11 residues. Here the CDR3 reads CSVERGNEQFF. CDR3 DNA sequence: TGCAGCGTTGAGCGAGGGAATGAGCAGTTCTTC.

This rearrangement joins TRBV10-1 to TRBJ2-3; TRBD1 matches 8 bases. CDR1 is WNHNN and CDR2 is SYGVQD in the germline V gene (reference sequence). V shed 0 bases and J 0 bases; nucleotides not matched to a gene: 8. The CDR3 is 18 amino acids. The CDR3, as DNA: TGCGCCAGCAGTGAGTCGACTCGGACAGGGCTCAGCACAGATACGCAGTATTTT. Its protein is CASSESTRTGLSTDTQYF.

The chain combines TRBV21-1 with TRBJ1-1; the table calls TRBD1, which could not be checked here. TRBV21-1 is noted as a pseudogene. The CDR3 spans 15 residues. The CDR3 nucleotides read TGTGCCAGCAGCAATCTAGGACAAACGAACACTGAAGCTTTCTTT. It is translated as CASSNLGQTNTEAFF.

V usage is TRBV6-6 and J usage is TRBJ1-6, with D perhaps TRBD1 (6 bases). This CDR3 comprises 14 residues. Per germline, CDR1 MNHNY and CDR2 SVGAGI (reference sequence). V lost 7 bases to trimming and J lost 5 bases, with 12 bases between them. This chain's CDR3 is CASNRDTNNSPLHF. The CDR3 nucleotides read TGTGCCAGCAATAGGGACACCAATAATTCACCCCTCCACTTT.

The chain employs TRBV6-1 and TRBJ1-5; D remains ambiguous. The CDR3 contains 14 residues. From germline, CDR1 is MNHNS and CDR2 SASEGT. Trimming stripped 4 bases from V and 1 base from J, with 8 bases between. The CDR3 region is CASSGLGSNQPQHF. Written as DNA, the CDR3 is TGTGCCAGCAGTGGGCTAGGGAGCAATCAGCCCCAGCATTTT.

The V gene is TRBV7-8, the J gene TRBJ2-3; D is possibly TRBD1 (5 bases). The CDR3 runs 14 residues. Per germline, CDR1 SGHVS and CDR2 FQNEAQ. The V and J ends lost 4 bases and 8 bases respectively, with 16 bases between them. CDR3 DNA sequence: TGTGCCAGCAGCTCTACCGACAGCCTCCCTACGCAGTATTTT. This sequence encodes CASSSTDSLPTQYF.

The J gene is TRBJ1-4, the V gene TRBV19; D is unresolved. The V gene lost 1 base and the J gene lost 8 bases, with 11 bases spanning the gap. The CDR3 length is 14 residues. CDR1 and CDR2 from the germline V gene are LNHDA and SQIVND (reference sequence). The CDR3, as DNA: TGTGCCAGTAGTATAGCCGAGTATACCGAAAAACTGTTTTTT. As protein: CASSIAEYTEKLFF.

The V gene is TRBV4-1, the J gene TRBJ2-2; D possibly corresponds to TRBD2 (5 bases). From germline, CDR1 is MGHRA and CDR2 YSYEKL. The CDR3 covers 17 residues. Trimming took off 0 bases at V and 7 bases at J, with 18 bases between the two ends. CDR3 sequence (DNA): TGCGCCAGCAGCCAAGACCCAGGCGGCGGGTTTGGCGGGGAGCTGTTTTTT. Translated, it gives CASSQDPGGGFGGELFF.

The chain recombines TRBV6-5 with TRBJ2-5, with D possibly TRBD1 on 6 matching bases. In germline, CDR1 is MNHEY, CDR2 SVGAGI. Trimming shortened V by 6 bases and J by 2 bases, and 16 bases separated the two germline ends. CDR3 size: 15 residues. CDR3 sequence: CASRTGTSIQETQYF. The CDR3 DNA sequence: TGTGCCAGCAGAACCGGGACATCGATTCAAGAGACCCAGTACTTC.

The DNA for the CDR3 is TGTGCCAGCAGACTACGTCTCCGTGGGGAAAAACTGTTTTTT. Encoded protein: CASRLRLRGEKLFF. The chain uses TRBV5-8 and TRBJ1-4; D call uncertain. CDR3 length: 14 residues. Germline V gives CDR1 SGHTS, CDR2 YDEGEE. Trimming removed 5 bases from V and 8 bases from J, with 16 bases in between.

This chain links TRBV13 with TRBJ2-1, with 8 bases lining up with TRBD2. The germline V gene has CDR1 PRHDT and CDR2 FYEKMQ (reference sequence). V trimming: 4 bases; J trimming: 7 bases; junction bases outside the gene matches: 6. The CDR3 has 14 amino acids. In DNA, the CDR3 is TGTGCCAGCAGCTCAGGACTAGCAAGAAATGAGCAGTTCTTC. Protein sequence: CASSSGLARNEQFF.

The chain joins TRBV6-6 to TRBJ1-2; D gene ambiguous. The V gene lost 6 bases and the J gene lost 2 bases, with 19 bases spanning the gap. CDR1 is MNHNY and CDR2 is SVGAGI in the germline V gene (reference sequence). The CDR3 sequence is 16 residues long. CDR3 in amino acids: CASSFPGGSKNYGYTF. In nucleotides, the CDR3 is TGTGCCAGCAGCTTCCCAGGAGGGAGTAAGAACTATGGCTACACCTTC.

This rearrangement joins TRBV11-2 to TRBJ1-1; D is unresolved. The germline V gene has CDR1 SGHAT and CDR2 FQNNGV. The CDR3 totals 11 residues. Trimming stripped 6 bases from V and 4 bases from J, with 6 bases between. CDR3 amino acids: CASSLGTEAFF. The CDR3 DNA reads as TGTGCCAGCAGTCTAGGCACTGAAGCTTTCTTT.

Written as DNA, the CDR3 is TGTGCCATCAGTGAGTCGCAGGGAATTCTCTACGAGCAGTACTTC. Residues: CAISESQGILYEQYF. The chain employs TRBV10-3 and TRBJ2-7; D might be TRBD1 (5 bases). This CDR3 region has 15 residues. V lost 0 bases and J 3 bases, leaving 12 bases between the germline ends. CDR1 and CDR2 from the germline V gene are ENHRY and SYGVKD.

For the CDR3, the DNA is TGTGCCAGCAGCCAAGATCAACAGGGGAACCAAGAGACCCAGTACTTC. Translated, it gives CASSQDQQGNQETQYF. V and J are TRBV14 and TRBJ2-5; 7 bases match TRBD1. The CDR3 loop spans 16 amino acids. Trimming cost V 0 bases and J 0 bases; bases outside gene matches: 4. Germline V gene data show CDR1 as SGHDN and CDR2 as FVKESK.

The rearrangement uses TRBV9 and TRBJ2-2; no clear D. This CDR3 region has 18 residues. The V gene lost 1 base and the J gene lost 0 bases, with 16 bases spanning the gap. From germline, CDR1 is SGDLS and CDR2 YYNGEE. Here the CDR3 reads CASSVRWLGNSNTGELFF. The CDR3, as DNA: TGTGCCAGCAGCGTAAGGTGGTTGGGTAATTCGAACACCGGGGAGCTGTTTTTT.

The rearrangement joins TRBV2 to TRBJ1-3; D remains unclear. The germline V gene has CDR1 SNHLY and CDR2 FYNNEI. Trimming removed 8 bases from V and 5 bases from J, with 13 bases in between. The CDR3 has 13 amino acids. DNA of the CDR3: TGTGCCAGCGATGGGGTATTAAGAAACACCATATATTTT. Protein product: CASDGVLRNTIYF.

This chain connects TRBV6-5 to TRBJ2-1; no clear D. Trimming took off 6 bases at V and 5 bases at J, with 8 bases between the two ends. Germline V gene lookup returns CDR1 MNHEY and CDR2 SVGAGI. This CDR3 has 12 residues. CDR3 DNA: TGTGCCAGCAGGTCGAGCCACAATGAGCAGTTCTTC. Its protein product is CASRSSHNEQFF.

The rearrangement uses TRBV19 and TRBJ2-5; D may be TRBD2 (5 bases). The CDR3 covers 15 residues. V lost 5 bases, J lost 0 bases, and 13 bases lay in between. Germline CDR1 and CDR2: LNHDA and SQIVND (reference sequence). CDR3 coding DNA: TGTGCCAGTAGTCGAAGAGGGCCGTACCAAGAGACCCAGTACTTC. Amino acid sequence: CASSRRGPYQETQYF.

This clone has only one observation. The chain is built from TRBV10-3 and TRBJ1-1, with 8 bases identical to TRBD1. The V segment lost 5 bases and the J segment 5 bases; nucleotides outside the gene matches: 7. CDR3 length: 14 amino acids. Germline-derived CDR1 and CDR2 are ENHRY and SYGVKD. The CDR3 DNA follows: TGTGCCATCAGTCCAGGGGGCGGGGGAACTGAAGCTTTCTTT. Translating gives CAISPGGGGTEAFF.

This clone was observed a single time. The chain employs TRBV6-4 and TRBJ2-7, with D perhaps given as TRBD1 or TRBD2 (6 bases each). The CDR3 consists of 13 residues. V lost 6 bases, J lost 0 bases, and 9 bases lay in between. Germline values: CDR1 MRHNA, CDR2 SNTAGT. The CDR3 nucleotides are TGTGCCAGCAGAAGGGGGGTCTCCTACGAGCAGTACTTC. This translates into CASRRGVSYEQYF.

The V call is TRBV11-1, the J call TRBJ2-7; maybe TRBD1 (6 bases). The CDR3 totals 13 residues. Per the germline V gene, CDR1 is SGHAT and CDR2 is FQDESV (reference sequence). V lost 5 bases and J lost 7, with 15 bases in between. The CDR3 DNA sequence: TGTGCCAGCAGCCCCGGGACACGGACTGAGCAGTACTTC. This encodes CASSPGTRTEQYF. The entire variable domain, with the rest obtained from reference TRBV11-1 and TRBJ2-7, is as follows: EAEVAQSPRYKITEKSQAVAFWCDPISGHATLYWYRQILGQGPELLVQFQDESVVDDSQLPKDRFSAERLKGVDSTLKIQPAELGDSAMYLCASSPGTRTEQYFGPGTRLTVT.

The V and J genes are TRBV28 and TRBJ2-1; 10 bases match TRBD2. Germline values: CDR1 MDHEN, CDR2 SYDVKM. CDR3 length: 15 amino acids. V dropped 5 bases and J dropped 6; count of bases not matched to a gene: 7. CDR3 sequence: CASSNLAGVGNEQFF. CDR3 in DNA: TGTGCCAGCAGTAACCTAGCGGGAGTCGGCAATGAGCAGTTCTTC.

V gene TRBV7-3 combines with J gene TRBJ2-7, with D unresolved. CDR1 SGHTA and CDR2 FQGTGA come from the germline V gene. The CDR3 sequence is 15 residues long. V was cut by 3 bases and J by 3 bases, with 15 bases left in between. The CDR3 DNA reads TGTGCCAGCAGCTTGTATAAATCTCCTCGCTACGAGCAGTACTTC. As protein: CASSLYKSPRYEQYF.

This chain uses TRBV19 with TRBJ2-3, with 8 bases lining up with TRBD1. There are 13 residues in the CDR3. V trimming: 10 bases; J trimming: 5 bases; junction bases outside the gene matches: 8. Germline V lookup: CDR1 LNHDA, CDR2 SQIVND (reference sequence). The CDR3 DNA reads as TGTGCCACCCAAGGAGGGACAGGAGATACGCAGTATTTT. Translating it yields CATQGGTGDTQYF.